This T cell receptor beta chain derives from a study of spatial heterogeneity in lung cancer. Study-wide background: Raw reads showed each unique TCR and UMI combination turning up more than ten times on average.

Trimming at V came to 8 bases and at J to 5 bases, leaving 11 bases not matched to a gene. The CDR3 is 13 residues long. Germline CDR1 is SQVTM and CDR2 is ANQGSEA. Study-level findings and limits: Circulating ubiquitous expanded tumor TCRs were observed more frequently at resection than at follow-up.

The time point denotes: sample taken at primary tumor resection. The authors sequenced whole RNA from tumor, nontumor lung or frozen PBMC without sorting. TCRdb passed the 5' RACE reads through MiXCR, listing each CDR3 protein once. This table has about 82,000 distinct CDR3 sequences, over 10% appearing once. As to this clonotype: The antigen remains unidentified.

The sample was PBMCs, taken at surgery. The sequence came from a male donor with early-stage non-small cell lung cancer. The gene calls are TRBV29-1 and TRBJ2-5, with TRBD1 identical over 7 bases. In nucleotides, the CDR3 is TGCAGCTTCTTCGGACAGGAGCCGGAGACCCAGTACTTC. Translating gives CSFFGQEPETQYF.